A selection of T cell receptor beta chains follows, all from one sample in a study of cytomegalovirus exposure and HLA in healthy donors. The protocol was immunoSEQ multiplex PCR, while the TCRdb copy is restricted to in-frame clones and leaves out a portion. The sample has more than 150,000 clones; around 82% are singletons. The material sequenced was PBMCs. These receptors came from a boy under 18 in good health and CMV-seronegative. Both conserved end residues are part of each CDR3. A D gene is named only where the DNA matches it firmly. A clone size is listed for some rows: how often the clone was seen (once, few, many), or a class if it is expanded.

j_call d_call clone_size v_call cdr3_aa cdr3_nt
TRBJ2-2 . . TRBV9 CASSVDKIDRNTGELFF TGTGCCAGCAGCGTAGATAAAATTGACAGGAACACCGGGGAGCTGTTTTTT
TRBJ1-5 TRBD1 . TRBV10-2 CASSLQGFNQPQHF TGCGCCAGCAGTCTACAGGGGTTTAACCAGCCCCAGCATTTT
TRBJ2-2 . . TRBV30 CAWIRGGANTGELFF TGTGCCTGGATTAGAGGGGGAGCGAACACCGGGGAGCTGTTTTTT
TRBJ2-1 TRBD2 . TRBV10-2 CASSGGARGSYNEQFF TGCGCCAGTAGCGGGGGGGCGAGGGGTTCCTACAATGAGCAGTTCTTC
TRBJ1-1 TRBD1 . TRBV19 CASSDPGQGAEAFF TGTGCCAGTAGTGACCCGGGACAGGGGGCTGAAGCTTTCTTT
TRBJ2-1 . . TRBV6-5 CASSYEASSYNEQFF TGTGCCAGCAGTTACGAAGCGAGCTCCTACAATGAGCAGTTCTTC
TRBJ2-1 . . TRBV9 CASSGGPGEQFF TGTGCCAGCAGCGGCGGGCCGGGTGAGCAGTTCTTC
TRBJ1-2 . . TRBV7-8 CASSLGLGDYGYTF TGTGCCAGCAGCTTAGGCCTCGGGGACTATGGCTACACCTTC
TRBJ2-1 . . TRBV5-1 CASSGQYNEQFF TGCGCCAGCTCCGGACAGTACAATGAGCAGTTCTTC
TRBJ1-1 . . TRBV27 CASSLSTGKAFF TGTGCCAGCAGTTTGTCAACAGGTAAAGCTTTCTTT
TRBJ2-5 . . TRBV4-1 CASSQAAAGETQYF TGCGCCAGCAGCCAAGCGGCCGCAGGAGAGACCCAGTACTTC
TRBJ2-5 TRBD2 once TRBV7-6 CASSLRPGTSGRADETQYF TGTGCCAGCAGCCTCCGACCTGGGACTAGCGGGAGGGCGGATGAGACCCAGTACTTC
TRBJ2-3 . . TRBV7-9 CASSPRGGETDTQYF TGTGCCAGCAGCCCCCGTGGTGGGGAGACAGATACGCAGTATTTT
TRBJ2-3 TRBD2 . TRBV9 CASSVGLADTDTQYF TGTGCCAGCAGCGTAGGGCTAGCGGACACAGATACGCAGTATTTT
TRBJ2-1 . . TRBV7-3 CASSLKGGPNEQFF TGTGCCAGCAGCTTAAAGGGGGGGCCCAATGAGCAGTTCTTC
TRBJ2-1 TRBD1 . TRBV6-5 CASSFPGQGHNEQFF TGTGCCAGCAGTTTCCCGGGACAGGGACACAATGAGCAGTTCTTC
TRBJ1-4 . . TRBV4-1 CASSQDPGVRNEKLFF TGCGCCAGCAGCCAAGACCCCGGGGTGCGTAATGAAAAACTGTTTTTT
TRBJ1-4 . few TRBV2 CATSRISDSEKLFF TGTGCCACCTCCCGGATATCCGACTCTGAAAAACTGTTTTTT
TRBJ1-2 . . TRBV5-6 CASIGEEGYTF TGTGCCAGCATCGGGGAGGAGGGCTACACCTTC
TRBJ1-1 . . TRBV30 CAWSPRGGNTEAFF TGTGCCTGGAGTCCGCGCGGGGGGAACACTGAAGCTTTCTTT
TRBJ2-5 TRBD1 . TRBV29-1 CSVGQGAFQETQYF TGCAGCGTTGGGCAGGGGGCTTTCCAAGAGACCCAGTACTTC
TRBJ1-1 . . TRBV7-3 CASSPQGQGLNTEAFF TGTGCCAGCAGCCCCCAGGGGCAGGGCCTGAACACTGAAGCTTTCTTT
TRBJ2-5 . once TRBV15 CATSRVGAQETQYF TGTGCCACCAGCAGAGTGGGGGCCCAAGAGACCCAGTACTTC
TRBJ1-2 . once TRBV28 CASSPQYGYTF TGTGCCAGCAGCCCCCAGTATGGCTACACCTTC
TRBJ2-7 TRBD2 few TRBV29-1 CSVSIPSGLTYEQYF TGCAGCGTTAGTATCCCTAGCGGACTAACCTACGAGCAGTACTTC
TRBJ2-7 TRBD1 few TRBV6-5 CASSPDREDAYEQYF TGTGCCAGCAGCCCAGACAGGGAAGATGCCTACGAGCAGTACTTC
TRBJ2-5 TRBD1 . TRBV6-1 CASSDPFTGARPQETQYF TGTGCCAGCAGTGACCCTTTCACAGGGGCCAGGCCTCAAGAGACCCAGTACTTC
TRBJ2-7 TRBD2 . TRBV27 CASSPSPGTTYEQYF TGTGCCAGCAGTCCCTCTCCCGGGACTACCTACGAGCAGTACTTC
TRBJ2-1 TRBD1 few TRBV14 CASSQTGGHEQFF TGTGCCAGCAGCCAAACAGGGGGCCACGAGCAGTTCTTC
TRBJ2-7 TRBD2 . TRBV5-1 CASSLAGLAGVSSYEQYF TGCGCCAGCAGCTTGGCGGGACTAGCGGGGGTGAGCTCCTACGAGCAGTACTTC
TRBJ1-2 . . TRBV19 CASSFRHGYTF TGTGCCAGTAGTTTTCGTCATGGCTACACCTTC
TRBJ2-5 TRBD2 . TRBV5-5 CASSRTSGGATKETQYF TGTGCCAGCAGCAGGACTAGCGGGGGAGCTACCAAAGAGACCCAGTACTTC
TRBJ1-1 . . TRBV5-8 CASRRGQRAEAFF TGTGCCAGCAGGCGAGGACAGCGCGCTGAAGCTTTCTTT
TRBJ2-7 TRBD2 . TRBV7-8 CASSLGAYGGRYEQYF TGTGCCAGCAGCTTAGGGGCCTACGGCGGGAGATACGAGCAGTACTTC
TRBJ2-6 TRBD1 . TRBV15 CATSSPGQGISGANVLTF TGTGCCACCAGCAGCCCGGGACAGGGAATCTCTGGGGCCAACGTCCTGACTTTC
TRBJ2-3 . . TRBV5-4 CASSFQSQLIDTQYF TGTGCCAGCAGCTTTCAATCCCAGTTAATAGATACGCAGTATTTT
TRBJ2-1 TRBD2 . TRBV4-1 CASSQTAGGPNEQFF TGCGCCAGCAGCCAAACAGCGGGAGGGCCCAATGAGCAGTTCTTC
TRBJ2-7 TRBD2 . TRBV6-1 CASLAGGTYEQYF TGTGCCAGCCTAGCGGGAGGTACCTACGAGCAGTACTTC
TRBJ2-3 TRBD1 . TRBV27 CASSFLIDRGQDTQYF TGTGCCAGCAGTTTTCTAATAGACAGGGGACAAGATACGCAGTATTTT